This TCR beta chain was identified in a study of glioma-infiltrating T cells after dendritic cell vaccination. Study-wide context: Monocyte-derived dendritic cells, cultured roughly 7 days with IL-4 and GM-CSF, were pulsed with autologous tumor lysate. Three intradermal dendritic cell vaccine injections were given every two weeks.

V was trimmed by 5 bases and J by 4 bases, leaving 3 bases between them. This CDR3 comprises 12 residues. Germline-derived CDR1 and CDR2 are SGHTA and FQGNSA. Sequenced by immunoSEQ multiplex PCR; TCRdb stores in-frame clones only, minus some. This sample has about 67,000 clones, with 80% to 85% found just once. The V and J genes are TRBV7-2 and TRBJ1-6; D unclear. The TCR was taken from a human donor with glioblastoma. The source was blood, collected before dendritic cell vaccination. In nucleotides, the CDR3 is TGTGCCAGCAGCCTGTATAATTCACCCCTCCACTTT. Protein: CASSLYNSPLHF.